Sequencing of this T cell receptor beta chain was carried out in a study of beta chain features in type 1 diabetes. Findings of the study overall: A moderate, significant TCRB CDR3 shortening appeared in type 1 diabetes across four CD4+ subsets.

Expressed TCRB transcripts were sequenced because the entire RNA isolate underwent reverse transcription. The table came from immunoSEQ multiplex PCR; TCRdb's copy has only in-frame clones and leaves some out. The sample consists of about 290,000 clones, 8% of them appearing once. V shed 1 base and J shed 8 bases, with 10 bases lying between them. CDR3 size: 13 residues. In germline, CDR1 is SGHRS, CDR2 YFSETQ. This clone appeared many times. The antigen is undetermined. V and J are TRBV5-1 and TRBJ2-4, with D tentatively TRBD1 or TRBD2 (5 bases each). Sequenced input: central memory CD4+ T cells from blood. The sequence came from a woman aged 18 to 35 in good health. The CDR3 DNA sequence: TGCGCCAGCAGCTTGCACGGGGCGGACATTCAGTACTTC. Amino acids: CASSLHGADIQYF.